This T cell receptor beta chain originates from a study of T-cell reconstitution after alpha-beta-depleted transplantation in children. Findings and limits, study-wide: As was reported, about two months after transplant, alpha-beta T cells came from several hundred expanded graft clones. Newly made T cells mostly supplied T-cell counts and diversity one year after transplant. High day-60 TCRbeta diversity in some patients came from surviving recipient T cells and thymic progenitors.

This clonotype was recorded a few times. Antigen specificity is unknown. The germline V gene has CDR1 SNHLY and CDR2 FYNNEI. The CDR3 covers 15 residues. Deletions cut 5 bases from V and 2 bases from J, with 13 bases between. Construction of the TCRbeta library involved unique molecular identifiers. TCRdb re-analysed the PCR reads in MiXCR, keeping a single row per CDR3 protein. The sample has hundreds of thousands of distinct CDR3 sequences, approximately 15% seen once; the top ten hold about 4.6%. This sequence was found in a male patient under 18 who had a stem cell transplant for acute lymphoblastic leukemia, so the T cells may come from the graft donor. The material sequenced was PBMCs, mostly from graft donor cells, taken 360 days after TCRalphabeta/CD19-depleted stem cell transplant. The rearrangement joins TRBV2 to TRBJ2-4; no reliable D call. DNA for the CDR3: TGTGCCAGCAGTCCCCGGGTTGGGTCCAAAAACATTCAGTACTTC. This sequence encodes CASSPRVGSKNIQYF. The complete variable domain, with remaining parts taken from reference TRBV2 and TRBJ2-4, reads EPEVTQTPSHQVTQMGQEVILRCVPISNHLYFYWYRQILGQKVEFLVSFYNNEISEKSEIFDDQFSVERPDGSNFTLKIRSTKLEDSAMYFCASSPRVGSKNIQYFGAGTRLSVL.